The TCR beta chain described here comes from a study of beta chain features in type 1 diabetes. The wider study: Across every sample, around 98 million sorted cells were examined in total.

This clone has more than one count but fewer than ten. This CDR3 is 16 amino acids long. Per germline, CDR1 MDHEN and CDR2 SYDVKM. The germline V and J ends were trimmed by 5 bases and 0 bases, with 17 bases remaining between them. Isolated RNA was reverse transcribed in full, so expressed TCRB transcripts were sequenced. The table came from immunoSEQ multiplex PCR; TCRdb's copy has only in-frame clones and leaves some out. This table holds hundreds of thousands of clones, 15% to 20% found once. Sorting with CD45RO/CCR7/CD25/CD127/CD95/CD27 yielded naive, central memory, regulatory and stem-like memory CD4+ cells.

The origin of this receptor is a woman aged 18-29 years in good health. The chain joins TRBV28 to TRBJ2-7; no definite D call. The specimen was naive CD4+ T cells from blood. CDR3: CASSLSKQLPSYEQYF. CDR3 coding DNA: TGTGCCAGCAGTCTCTCCAAACAGTTACCCTCCTACGAGCAGTACTTC.